The 21 T cell receptor beta chains below come from one sample, sequenced in a study of patients and donors after allogeneic stem cell transplantation. TCRdb called the RT-PCR reads again in MiXCR, with one record for every CDR3 protein. The table includes 85,000 to 90,000 distinct CDR3 sequences, around 46% detected once. Source material: blood, either unsorted or a sorted T cell fraction (not recorded which). The receptors shown here come from a human donor who was either an allogeneic HSCT recipient or a stem cell or donor lymphocyte infusion donor (not recorded which). It is not recorded whose cells these are; they may come from a transplant donor.

V is TRBV7-9 and J is TRBJ1-2; 7 bases align to TRBD1. Per the germline V gene, CDR1 is SEHNR and CDR2 is FQNEAQ (reference sequence). The CDR3 spans 15 residues. V lost 5 bases and J lost 4; bases outside the gene matches: 10. CDR3 sequence: CASSTTDRWIYGYTF. The CDR3 DNA is TGTGCCAGCAGCACAACGGACAGGTGGATCTATGGCTACACCTTC.

This clonotype came up a few times. The chain combines TRBV12-3 or TRBV12-4 with TRBJ1-2; TRBD1 aligns across 8 bases. This CDR3 contains 14 residues. The V and J ends lost 6 bases and 1 base, in that order; junction bases with no gene match: 4. The CDR3 sequence: CASSSDRDNYGYTF. In DNA, the CDR3 is TGTGCCAGCAGCTCGGACAGGGATAACTATGGCTACACCTTC.

The genes are TRBV28 and TRBJ1-4; D remains ambiguous. Trimming shortened V by 6 bases and J by 0 bases, and 11 bases separated the two germline ends. Germline V gives CDR1 MDHEN, CDR2 SYDVKM. CDR3 length: 15 residues. This CDR3 reads CASSSPGSTNEKLFF. The CDR3 DNA reads as TGTGCCAGCAGCTCGCCGGGATCAACTAATGAAAAACTGTTTTTT.

A remark on this clonotype: At one end the junction does not follow the germline gene, possibly because of a read error. This chain connects TRBV5-1 to TRBJ1-5, with TRBD1 as a possible D gene (5 bases). The CDR3 is 13 amino acids. Germline loops: CDR1 SGHRS, CDR2 YFSETQ. CDR3 nucleotide sequence: TGTGCCAGCAGCCCGGGACCCGATCAGCCCCAGCATTTT. Amino acid sequence: CASSPGPDQPQHF.

This clonotype occurred a few times. The chain recombines TRBV27 with TRBJ1-2; D is possibly TRBD1 (5 bases). Trimming shortened V by 2 bases and J by 3 bases, and 13 bases separated the two germline ends. CDR1 and CDR2 from the germline V gene are MNHEY and SMNVEV (reference sequence). There are 15 residues in the CDR3. In DNA, the CDR3 is TGTGCCAGCAGTTTAGAAGGCCAGGGATACTATGGCTACACCTTC. This gives the protein CASSLEGQGYYGYTF.

In this sample, this clonotype turned up a few times. The J gene is TRBJ1-6, the V gene TRBV5-1; TRBD1 matches at 7 bases. V dropped 5 bases and J dropped 5; count of bases not matched to a gene: 1. This CDR3 has 13 residues. Germline CDR1 is SGHRS and CDR2 is YFSETQ. Written as DNA, the CDR3 is TGCGCCAGCAGGGGACAGAATAATTCACCCCTCCACTTT. It codes for CASRGQNNSPLHF. The entire variable domain, with the rest obtained from reference TRBV5-1 and TRBJ1-6, is as follows: KAGVTQTPRYLIKTRGQQVTLSCSPISGHRSVSWYQQTPGQGLQFLFEYFSETQRNKGNFPGRFSGRQFSNSRSEMNVSTLELGDSALYLCASRGQNNSPLHFGNGTRLTVT.

Within the sample, this clonotype is medium-sized (0.01 to 0.1%). V and J are TRBV24-1 and TRBJ1-1; TRBD1 agrees at 8 bases. CDR3 length equals 15 residues. V was pared by 4 bases and J by 6 bases, with 9 bases of the junction left unmatched. Germline V lookup: CDR1 KGHDR, CDR2 SFDVKD. The CDR3 loop is CATSEGNRGLAEAFF. CDR3 nucleotide sequence: TGTGCCACCAGTGAAGGAAACAGGGGGTTAGCTGAAGCTTTCTTT.

This rearrangement joins TRBV5-1 to TRBJ2-1; D gene unclear. V lost 4 bases and J lost 10, with 18 bases in between. This CDR3 has 14 residues. Germline loops: CDR1 SGHRS, CDR2 YFSETQ. This CDR3 is CASSQSARVSEQFF. The CDR3 nucleotides are TGCGCCAGCAGCCAAAGCGCTAGGGTAAGCGAGCAGTTCTTC. The variable domain in full, with the rest retrieved from reference TRBV5-1 and TRBJ2-1, is KAGVTQTPRYLIKTRGQQVTLSCSPISGHRSVSWYQQTPGQGLQFLFEYFSETQRNKGNFPGRFSGRQFSNSRSEMNVSTLELGDSALYLCASSQSARVSEQFFGPGTRLTVL.

The rearrangement joins TRBV29-1 to TRBJ1-1; D gene ambiguous. CDR3 length equals 13 residues. Trimming cost V 3 bases and J 4 bases, with 12 bases left between them. Germline values: CDR1 SQVTM, CDR2 ANQGSEA. CDR3 nucleotides: TGCAGCGTTGACGGGTTTGGGAGCACTGAAGCTTTCTTT. Protein: CSVDGFGSTEAFF.

In this sample, this clonotype turned up a few times. The chain carries TRBV7-9 and TRBJ1-6; a possible D gene is TRBD1 (5 bases). CDR1 is SEHNR and CDR2 is FQNEAQ in the germline V gene (reference sequence). CDR3 length: 16 amino acids. Trimming stripped 7 bases from V and 10 bases from J, with 23 bases between. The CDR3 DNA reads as TGTGCCAGCACAGAACCGACGGGACGGGACTCATCACCCCTCCACTTT. Translating it yields CASTEPTGRDSSPLHF.

The sample holds a few counts of this clonotype. This rearrangement joins TRBV7-9 to TRBJ1-4; maybe TRBD1 (5 bases). Germline CDR1 is SEHNR and CDR2 is FQNEAQ (reference sequence). This CDR3 region has 15 residues. Trimming pared 5 bases from V and 4 bases from J, leaving 14 bases between. This CDR3 reads CASSHPGINNEKLFF. CDR3 bases: TGTGCCAGCAGCCATCCAGGGATTAATAATGAAAAACTGTTTTTT. The full variable domain, in which reference TRBV7-9 and TRBJ1-4 provide the parts outside the CDR3, is DTGVSQNPRHKITKRGQNVTFRCDPISEHNRLYWYRQTLGQGPEFLTYFQNEAQLEKSRLLSDRFSAERPKGSFSTLEIQRTEQGDSAMYLCASSHPGINNEKLFFGSGTQLSVL.

The chain carries TRBV27 and TRBJ2-7, with D perhaps TRBD2 (5 bases). Trimming took 6 bases from V and 3 from J, leaving 21 bases between them. Germline-derived CDR1 and CDR2 are MNHEY and SMNVEV (reference sequence). The CDR3 totals 16 residues. CDR3 coding DNA: TGTGCCAGCAGCCACGCGGGCCATCTAGTCCGCTACGAGCAGTACTTC. Translating gives CASSHAGHLVRYEQYF.

The chain couples TRBV28 to TRBJ1-1; D not certain. The CDR3 contains 12 residues. V dropped 2 bases and J dropped 10 bases, with 11 bases sitting between them. The V gene's germline CDR1 is MDHEN and CDR2 SYDVKM. This CDR3 is CASSLARMGAFF. In nucleotides, the CDR3 is TGTGCCAGCAGTTTAGCTAGGATGGGAGCTTTCTTT.

A single count supports this clonotype. The chain is built from TRBV11-2 and TRBJ2-1, with 12 bases matching TRBD2. Unmatched junction bases numbered 6, after V lost 9 bases and J lost 0 bases. The CDR3 is 16 residues long. The germline CDR1 and CDR2 sequences are SGHAT and FQNNGV. CDR3 in amino acids: CASRTSGKSSYNEQFF. The CDR3 DNA sequence: TGTGCCAGTAGGACTAGCGGGAAAAGCTCCTACAATGAGCAGTTCTTC. Using reference TRBV11-2 and TRBJ2-1 for the parts outside the CDR3, the full variable domain is EAGVAQSPRYKIIEKRQSVAFWCNPISGHATLYWYQQILGQGPKLLIQFQNNGVVDDSQLPKDRFSAERLKGVDSTLKIQPAKLEDSAVYLCASRTSGKSSYNEQFFGPGTRLTVL.

V and J are TRBV25-1 and TRBJ1-5; the match to TRBD1 covers 8 bases. The CDR3 has 19 amino acids. J lost 0 bases, V lost 5 bases, and 15 bases had no gene match. Germline CDR1 reads MGHDK; CDR2 reads SYGVNS. The CDR3 nucleotides read TGTGCCAGCAGTCAGACATCCGGGACAGGTTATTATAGCAATCAGCCCCAGCATTTT. Residues: CASSQTSGTGYYSNQPQHF.

The genes are TRBV12-3 or TRBV12-4 and TRBJ1-2; no definite D call. The CDR3 is made up of 12 amino acids. Trimming took off 5 bases at V and 7 bases at J, with 11 bases between the two ends. CDR3 residues: CASSPPYGGYTF. CDR3 coding DNA: TGTGCCAGCAGTCCCCCCTACGGTGGCTACACCTTC.

In this sample, this clonotype turned up a few times. V and J are TRBV7-8 and TRBJ1-5; no clear D gene. The germline V and J ends were trimmed by 1 base and 7 bases, with 14 bases remaining between them. The CDR3 is 15 residues long. Germline V CDR1 and CDR2: SGHVS, FQNEAQ. The CDR3 DNA reads TGTGCCAGCAGCTTAGTAGGGCAGTTGAACCAGCCCCAGCATTTT. Translating it yields CASSLVGQLNQPQHF.

The chain carries TRBV12-3 or TRBV12-4 and TRBJ1-6, with 7 bases identical to TRBD1. V lost 7 bases to trimming and J lost 6 bases; unmatched junction nucleotides: 6. This CDR3 has 14 residues. CDR3 sequence reads: CASTRDSLNSPLHF. The CDR3 DNA reads as TGTGCCAGCACCCGGGACAGCCTTAATTCACCCCTCCACTTT.

The V and J genes are TRBV12-3 or TRBV12-4 and TRBJ1-1; D unresolved. The CDR3 covers 13 residues. The V end lost 4 bases, the J end lost 4 bases, and 10 bases lay between the germline ends. The CDR3: CASSYAVITEAFF. CDR3 sequence (DNA): TGTGCCAGCAGTTACGCAGTTATCACTGAAGCTTTCTTT.

The genes are TRBV20-1 and TRBJ2-7; 12 bases are shared with TRBD2. Trimming at V came to 5 bases and at J to 4 bases, leaving 9 bases not matched to a gene. The CDR3 loop spans 15 amino acids. Germline V lookup: CDR1 DFQATT, CDR2 SNEGSKA (reference sequence). In DNA form, the CDR3 reads TGCAGTGCTCGAATGACTAGCGGGAGTATGTACGAGCAGTACTTC. This encodes CSARMTSGSMYEQYF.

The rearrangement links TRBV7-8 to TRBJ1-5, with 7 bases fitting TRBD1. The CDR3 totals 16 residues. The V gene end was trimmed by 1 base and the J gene end by 4 bases; junction bases not matched to a gene: 7. Germline CDR1 reads SGHVS; CDR2 reads FQNEAQ. For the CDR3, the DNA is TGTGCCAGCAGCTTAGTTCGGTACAGGGGTAATCAGCCCCAGCATTTT. Translation: CASSLVRYRGNQPQHF.